This passage covers 22 T cell receptor beta chains from one sample sequenced in a study of blood T cell repertoires in COVID-19. Profiling relied on immunoSEQ multiplex PCR, and the TCRdb table lists in-frame clones only, not all of them. Among about 89,000 clones listed, 55% to 75% were seen once. The sample consisted of peripheral blood. These receptors originate from an elderly woman with acute or convalescent COVID-19.

This clone was observed once. The J gene is TRBJ2-7, the V gene TRBV18; D gene unclear. The CDR3 length is 14 residues. V was trimmed by 1 base and J by 0 bases, leaving 7 bases between them. Germline V CDR1 and CDR2: KGHSH, LQKENI. As DNA, the CDR3 is TGTGCCAGCTCACCACTCTCCGTCTCCTACGAGCAGTACTTC. This gives the protein CASSPLSVSYEQYF.

This rearrangement joins TRBV3-1 (or the pseudogene TRBV3-2) to TRBJ1-1; no clear D. This CDR3 is built from 12 residues. Germline assignment: CDR1 LGHDT and CDR2 YNNKEL (reference sequence). V gave up 1 base and J gave up 12 bases, with 12 bases separating them. For the CDR3, the DNA is TGTGCCAGCAGCCAAGCTGGGAGTACCACTTTCTTT. This translates into CASSQAGSTTFF.

The CDR3 protein is CASSPSRGAYNEQFF. The CDR3 DNA reads TGTGCCAGCAGCCCCAGCAGGGGGGCCTACAATGAGCAGTTCTTC. The V gene is TRBV7-3, the J gene TRBJ2-1; D is possibly TRBD1 (7 bases). The CDR3 spans 15 residues. Trimming took 5 bases from V and 2 from J, leaving 13 bases between them. The germline V gene has CDR1 SGHTA and CDR2 FQGTGA.

This clone has just a few counts. The chain employs TRBV2 and TRBJ1-4; TRBD1 matches at 7 bases. The length of the CDR3 is 14 residues. The V segment lost 6 bases and the J segment 0 bases; nucleotides outside the gene matches: 1. CDR1 and CDR2 (germline): SNHLY, FYNNEI. CDR3 sequence reads: CASSDRATNEKLFF. The CDR3 DNA reads as TGTGCCAGCAGCGACAGGGCAACTAATGAAAAACTGTTTTTT.

The chain is built from TRBV6-2 or TRBV6-3 and TRBJ2-1, with 8 bases aligning to TRBD1. This CDR3 is built from 15 residues. V was pared by 6 bases and J by 1 base, with 5 bases of the junction left unmatched. Germline-derived CDR1 and CDR2 are MNHEY and SVGEGT. CDR3 protein: CASSTRDRSYNEQFF. DNA of the CDR3: TGTGCCAGCAGCACCCGGGACAGGTCCTACAATGAGCAGTTCTTC.

This clone was counted only a few times. V usage is TRBV7-2 and J usage is TRBJ2-3, with 10 nucleotides matching TRBD2. The CDR3 extends over 14 amino acids. Germline V gene sequence: CDR1 SGHTA, CDR2 FQGNSA. The V gene end was trimmed by 6 bases and the J gene end by 4 bases; junction bases not matched to a gene: 4. In DNA form, the CDR3 reads TGTGCCAGCAGGCTAACTAGCGGGGCAGATACGCAGTATTTT. It yields the protein CASRLTSGADTQYF.

The V and J genes are TRBV2 and TRBJ1-1, with TRBD1 matching 10 bases. With 8 bases clipped from V and 10 bases from J, the junction kept 4 bases outside the gene matches. The CDR3 spans 11 residues. Germline loops: CDR1 SNHLY, CDR2 FYNNEI. In DNA form, the CDR3 reads TGTGCCAGCCGGGACAGGGGCTCAGCTTTCTTT. This codes for CASRDRGSAFF.

This clone was seen more than once but under ten times. V is TRBV5-1 and J is TRBJ1-5, with D perhaps TRBD1 (5 bases). This CDR3 comprises 13 residues. The V end lost 0 bases, the J end lost 7 bases, and 8 bases lay between the germline ends. In germline, CDR1 is SGHRS, CDR2 YFSETQ. DNA for the CDR3: TGCGCCAGCAGCTTGGAAGGGGTCCAGCCCCAGCATTTT. This encodes CASSLEGVQPQHF.

Ten or more counts support this clone. CDR3 residues: CASGFSGVSYEQYF. The CDR3 nucleotides are TGTGCCAGCGGATTTTCGGGTGTCTCCTACGAGCAGTACTTC. The rearrangement joins TRBV7-2 to TRBJ2-7; unclear D gene. Between the trimmed V and J ends, which lost 8 bases and 0 bases, there was a span of 14 bases. The CDR3 spans 14 residues. CDR1 is SGHTA and CDR2 is FQGNSA in the germline V gene.

The chain is built from TRBV12-3 or TRBV12-4 and TRBJ1-4; D is possibly TRBD1 (6 bases). The CDR3 is 13 amino acids. V lost 3 bases to trimming and J lost 7 bases, with 9 bases between them. The CDR3 is CASSFGQLEKLFF. In nucleotides, the CDR3 is TGTGCCAGCAGTTTCGGACAGCTTGAAAAACTGTTTTTT.

This clone was counted a few times. V is TRBV9 and J is TRBJ1-1; D is possibly TRBD1 (5 bases). The CDR3 is 15 residues long. The germline gives CDR1 SGDLS, CDR2 YYNGEE. Trimming left V 0 bases short and J 1 base short, with 10 bases between. The CDR3 is CASSVVRQQNTEAFF. In DNA, the CDR3 is TGTGCCAGCAGCGTAGTCAGACAGCAGAACACTGAAGCTTTCTTT.

V gene TRBV7-9 combines with J gene TRBJ1-1; D might be TRBD1 (5 bases). The germline V gene encodes CDR1 SEHNR and CDR2 FQNEAQ (reference sequence). V was clipped by 5 bases and J by 3 bases, with 13 bases between them. The CDR3 extends over 14 amino acids. CDR3 in amino acids: CASSPGREDTEAFF. In DNA form, the CDR3 reads TGTGCCAGCAGCCCAGGGCGGGAGGACACTGAAGCTTTCTTT.

The J gene is TRBJ1-4, the V gene TRBV21-1; the table calls TRBD1, which could not be checked here. TRBV21-1 is annotated as a pseudogene. The CDR3 length is 13 residues. The chain's CDR3 is CASSTWHDEKLFF. CDR3 nucleotide sequence: TGTGCCAGCAGCACATGGCATGATGAAAAACTGTTTTTT.

The rearrangement uses TRBV29-1 and TRBJ1-1, with D perhaps TRBD1 (6 bases). The CDR3 is made up of 13 amino acids. Trimming shortened V by 3 bases and J by 5 bases, and 13 bases separated the two germline ends. Germline loops: CDR1 SQVTM, CDR2 ANQGSEA. In nucleotides, the CDR3 is TGCAGCGTTGAGGGGGCCGTAGGAACTGAAGCTTTCTTT. This codes for CSVEGAVGTEAFF.

The chain couples TRBV5-5 to TRBJ2-5; the D is unclear. Per germline, CDR1 SGHKS and CDR2 YYEKEE (reference sequence). V was trimmed by 3 bases and J by 4 bases, leaving 7 bases between them. The CDR3 runs 12 residues. The CDR3 reads CASSSTAETQYF. The CDR3 nucleotides are TGTGCCAGCAGCTCCACAGCAGAGACCCAGTACTTC.

The chain has TRBV5-1 and TRBJ1-3; TRBD1 agrees at 9 bases. The CDR3 contains 20 residues. Trimming at V came to 0 bases and at J to 2 bases, leaving 15 bases not matched to a gene. Per germline, CDR1 SGHRS and CDR2 YFSETQ. The CDR3: CASSLAPDRGGRTTGNTIYF. The DNA of the CDR3 is TGCGCCAGCAGCTTGGCGCCGGACAGGGGAGGGCGAACCACTGGAAACACCATATATTTT. The whole variable domain, filled in from reference TRBV5-1 and TRBJ1-3, reads KAGVTQTPRYLIKTRGQQVTLSCSPISGHRSVSWYQQTPGQGLQFLFEYFSETQRNKGNFPGRFSGRQFSNSRSEMNVSTLELGDSALYLCASSLAPDRGGRTTGNTIYFGEGSWLTVV.

The chain joins TRBV6-5 to TRBJ1-1; perhaps TRBD1 as D (5 bases). Germline V gene lookup returns CDR1 MNHEY and CDR2 SVGAGI. Trimming shortened V by 6 bases and J by 1 base, and 9 bases separated the two germline ends. The CDR3 sequence is 13 residues long. Here the CDR3 reads CASSGGWNTEAFF. CDR3 coding DNA: TGTGCCAGCAGCGGGGGTTGGAACACTGAAGCTTTCTTT.

The chain employs TRBV7-3 and TRBJ1-1, with D possibly being TRBD1 (5 bases). Trimming took off 4 bases at V and 1 base at J, with 7 bases between the two ends. This CDR3 has 13 amino acids. Germline V gene lookup returns CDR1 SGHTA and CDR2 FQGTGA. This CDR3 is CASSSDRNTEAFF. CDR3 bases: TGTGCCAGCAGCTCCGACAGGAACACTGAAGCTTTCTTT.

This clone showed up just a few times. The chain combines TRBV7-3 with TRBJ1-2; D unresolved. V lost 5 bases and J lost 0, with 10 bases in between. Germline loops: CDR1 SGHTA, CDR2 FQGTGA. The CDR3 is 14 residues long. The CDR3 spells CASSPGGSNYGYTF. DNA of the CDR3: TGTGCCAGCAGCCCCGGAGGCTCTAACTATGGCTACACCTTC. The entire variable domain, with the rest obtained from reference TRBV7-3 and TRBJ1-2, is as follows: GAGVSQTPSNKVTEKGKYVELRCDPISGHTALYWYRQSLGQGPEFLIYFQGTGAADDSGLPNDRFFAVRPEGSVSTLKIQRTERGDSAVYLCASSPGGSNYGYTFGSGTRLTVV.

This chain connects TRBV19 to TRBJ1-1; D unclear. The CDR3 consists of 14 residues. Germline CDR1 reads LNHDA; CDR2 reads SQIVND (reference sequence). V lost 5 bases, J lost 4 bases, and 14 bases lay in between. CDR3 amino acids: CASSAPWASTEAFF. The CDR3 coding sequence is TGTGCCAGTAGTGCTCCGTGGGCGAGCACTGAAGCTTTCTTT.

The chain links TRBV27 to TRBJ1-2, with 9 nucleotides matching TRBD1. Looked up from germline, CDR1 is MNHEY and CDR2 is SMNVEV (reference sequence). V was clipped by 2 bases and J by 2 bases; unmatched bases: 3. The CDR3 covers 15 residues. CDR3 sequence: CASSLRGQGNYGYTF. The DNA of the CDR3 is TGTGCCAGCAGTTTAAGAGGACAGGGGAACTATGGCTACACCTTC.

The rearrangement joins TRBV6-2 or TRBV6-3 to TRBJ2-1; unclear D gene. This CDR3 is built from 13 residues. V gave up 0 bases and J gave up 13 bases, with 13 bases separating them. Germline V gives CDR1 MNHEY, CDR2 SVGEGT. CDR3 DNA: TGTGCCAGCAGTTACTCGAGCCGGTCCGGTCAGTTCTTC. This translates into CASSYSSRSGQFF.